The rows below give T cell receptor beta chains drawn from one sample of a study of identical twins. One entry per CDR3 protein results from TCRdb running MiXCR on the 5' RACE reads. The profile shows approximately 410,000 distinct CDR3 sequences, less than 20% of them singletons. Source material: naive T cells sorted from blood. These receptors came from a man in his forties or fifties in good health. The CDR3 runs from the conserved cysteine through the conserved F or W. The D gene is left open where the match is weak.

length | J | D | V | CDR3
16 | TRBJ2-1 | TRBD2 | TRBV12-3/TRBV12-4 | CASSYRLAGGYNEQFF
14 | TRBJ2-7 | TRBD1 | TRBV20-1 | CSASPGTGAYEQYF
16 | TRBJ2-2 | - | TRBV6-2/TRBV6-3 | CASSYVGARNTGELFF
15 | TRBJ1-5 | TRBD1 | TRBV5-1 | CASSLGGQNNQPQHF
13 | TRBJ2-5 | - | TRBV7-3 | CASSAVGGETQYF
16 | TRBJ2-2 | TRBD2 | TRBV5-5 | CASSVGLAGVTGELFF
17 | TRBJ1-5 | - | TRBV7-9 | CASSLAAGEGLSQPQHF
16 | TRBJ1-1 | - | TRBV4-3 | CASSQDLSGQNTEAFF
17 | TRBJ2-2 | TRBD2 | TRBV7-2 | CASSLVGSGSGTGELFF
16 | TRBJ2-4 | - | TRBV5-5 | CASSLRGEPAKNIQYF
16 | TRBJ2-7 | - | TRBV12-3/TRBV12-4 | CASSLGPVGSTYEQYF
15 | TRBJ2-2 | TRBD1 | TRBV20-1 | CSATQTGPTGGELFF
13 | TRBJ2-5 | - | TRBV3-1 | CASSHPGPETQYF
12 | TRBJ2-2 | - | TRBV15 | CATSSGAGELFF
14 | TRBJ2-3 | - | TRBV12-3/TRBV12-4 | CASSLYRRGNTQYF
15 | TRBJ2-7 | - | TRBV6-5 | CASSYSPGEGYEQYF
15 | TRBJ2-7 | TRBD1 | TRBV12-3/TRBV12-4 | CASSVKDRDSYEQYF
12 | TRBJ1-1 | - | TRBV20-1 | CSARGPGSEAFF
15 | TRBJ1-1 | TRBD1 | TRBV5-1 | CASSKGQGIGTEAFF
11 | TRBJ2-3 | - | TRBV20-1 | CSATLTDTQYF
15 | TRBJ2-1 | - | TRBV9 | CASSAGTQTYNEQFF
13 | TRBJ2-3 | - | TRBV7-2 | CASSLDYTDTQYF
13 | TRBJ2-3 | - | TRBV29-1 | CSVDELGRNTQYF
14 | TRBJ2-2 | - | TRBV5-4 | CASSLHRATGELFF
14 | TRBJ2-4 | - | TRBV5-1 | CASSPGTSKNIQYF
14 | TRBJ2-2 | TRBD1 | TRBV12-3/TRBV12-4 | CASSLPTGVGELFF
13 | TRBJ2-7 | TRBD1 | TRBV20-1 | CSASRDSPYEQYF
14 | TRBJ2-4 | - | TRBV4-3 | CASSQDVAFNIQYF
18 | TRBJ2-1 | TRBD1 | TRBV7-6 | CASSLQLGQGTTYNEQFF
15 | TRBJ2-5 | TRBD1 | TRBV18 | CASSPTGGIRETQYF